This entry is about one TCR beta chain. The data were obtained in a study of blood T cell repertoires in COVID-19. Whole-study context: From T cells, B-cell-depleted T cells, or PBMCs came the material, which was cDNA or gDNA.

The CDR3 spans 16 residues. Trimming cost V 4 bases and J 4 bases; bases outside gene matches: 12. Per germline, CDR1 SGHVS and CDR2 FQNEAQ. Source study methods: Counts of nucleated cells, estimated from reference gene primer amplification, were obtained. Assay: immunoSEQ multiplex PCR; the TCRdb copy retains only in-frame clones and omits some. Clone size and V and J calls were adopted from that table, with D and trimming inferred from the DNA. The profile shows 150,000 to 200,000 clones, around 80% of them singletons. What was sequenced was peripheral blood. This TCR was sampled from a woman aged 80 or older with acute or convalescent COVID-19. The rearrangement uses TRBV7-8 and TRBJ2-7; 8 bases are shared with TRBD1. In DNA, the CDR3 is TGTGCCAGCAGCTCTCCTAGGACAGGGAGAGCGTACGAGCAGTACTTC. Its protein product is CASSSPRTGRAYEQYF.